The 10 T cell receptor beta chains below come from one sample, sequenced in a study of T cells after yellow fever vaccination. Each CDR3 protein gets one entry after TCRdb re-called the 5' RACE reads with MiXCR. The sample lists some 350,000 distinct CDR3 sequences; approximately 4% were seen once. Specimen: PBMCs, collected 5 days after the yellow fever booster vaccination. The origin of the receptors is a man between 18 and 29 years old who received the YFV17D yellow fever vaccine.

The sample holds many counts of this clonotype. V gene TRBV19 combines with J gene TRBJ2-2; 7 nucleotides line up with TRBD1. The CDR3 is made up of 16 amino acids. Trimming removed 6 bases from V and 5 bases from J; junction bases left unmatched: 12. Looked up from germline, CDR1 is LNHDA and CDR2 is SQIVND (reference sequence). The CDR3 region is CASSIVGRGRTGELFF. In nucleotides, the CDR3 is TGTGCCAGTAGCATTGTAGGAAGGGGGCGAACCGGGGAGCTGTTTTTT.

This clonotype showed up many times. This chain joins TRBV20-1 and TRBJ2-3, with D perhaps given as TRBD1 or TRBD2 (6 bases each). The CDR3 runs to 15 residues. Trimming took off 7 bases at V and 5 bases at J, with 22 bases between the two ends. CDR1 is DFQATT and CDR2 is SNEGSKA in the germline V gene (reference sequence). Here the CDR3 DNA reads TGCAGTGTTGAGACTCGCGGGACATTCCTAGATACGCAGTATTTT. It encodes CSVETRGTFLDTQYF.

V gene TRBV2 combines with J gene TRBJ2-1; 9 bases are shared with TRBD1. Per the germline V gene, CDR1 is SNHLY and CDR2 is FYNNEI. J was trimmed by 1 base and V by 6 bases; bases with no gene match: 4. The CDR3 length is 15 residues. In nucleotides, the CDR3 is TGTGCCAGCAGAAGAGGACAGGGGTCCTACAATGAGCAGTTCTTC. Residues: CASRRGQGSYNEQFF.

This clonotype was seen many times. The chain joins TRBV19 to TRBJ1-5; TRBD1 agrees at 10 bases. V was clipped by 4 bases and J by 2 bases; unmatched bases: 8. Germline CDR1 LNHDA, CDR2 SQIVND (reference sequence). The CDR3 spans 17 residues. In DNA, the CDR3 is TGTGCCAGTAGTAGAGACAGGGGGCGGGCTGGCAATCAGCCCCAGCATTTT. Translating it yields CASSRDRGRAGNQPQHF. The complete variable domain, with remaining parts taken from reference TRBV19 and TRBJ1-5, reads DGGITQSPKYLFRKEGQNVTLSCEQNLNHDAMYWYRQDPGQGLRLIYYSQIVNDFQKGDIAEGYSVSREKKESFPLTVTSAQKNPTAFYLCASSRDRGRAGNQPQHFGDGTRLSIL.

The chain recombines TRBV19 with TRBJ1-5; D uncertain. Germline-derived CDR1 and CDR2 are LNHDA and SQIVND (reference sequence). V lost 1 base and J 9 bases, leaving 13 bases between the germline ends. The CDR3 runs 14 residues. The CDR3, as DNA: TGTGCCAGTAGTATAGGAGGCCCCGCGCGGCCCCAGCATTTT. Amino acid sequence: CASSIGGPARPQHF.

This clonotype was found many times. The chain carries TRBV6-1 and TRBJ1-1; tentative D call: TRBD1 (5 bases). Germline V CDR1 and CDR2: MNHNS, SASEGT. Trimming left V 3 bases short and J 3 bases short, with 11 bases between. This CDR3 has 14 amino acids. The CDR3 region has the DNA TGTGCCAGCAGTGACCTCTCCAGGGACACTGAAGCTTTCTTT. Amino acid sequence: CASSDLSRDTEAFF.

The chain couples TRBV4-3 to TRBJ1-5; maybe TRBD1 (5 bases). The length of the CDR3 is 15 residues. The germline V gene has CDR1 LGHNA and CDR2 YSLEER. V was trimmed by 0 bases and J by 7 bases, leaving 13 bases between them. The CDR3 region is CASSQDVGAGQPQHF. CDR3 in DNA: TGCGCCAGCAGCCAAGACGTAGGGGCTGGGCAGCCCCAGCATTTT.

Notes on this clonotype: This may stem from a read error, because a much larger clone lies one nucleotide away. The chain links TRBV12-3 or TRBV12-4 to TRBJ2-1; 16 nucleotides match TRBD2. This CDR3 has 17 amino acids. With 6 bases clipped from V and 4 bases from J, the junction kept 6 bases outside the gene matches. The CDR3 spells CASSPGTSGGAYNEQFF. DNA for the CDR3: TGTGCCAGCAGCCCCGGGACTAGCGGGGGGGCTTACAATGAGCAGTTCTTC.

The genes are TRBV19 and TRBJ1-1, with 11 bases lining up with TRBD1. Trimming took 2 bases from V and 4 from J; bases not matched to a gene: 3. This CDR3 has 15 residues. Germline-derived CDR1 and CDR2 are LNHDA and SQIVND (reference sequence). The CDR3 reads CASSIMGQGGTEAFF. DNA of the CDR3: TGTGCCAGTAGTATAATGGGACAGGGGGGCACTGAAGCTTTCTTT.

In this sample, this clonotype turned up a few times. V gene TRBV20-1 combines with J gene TRBJ2-7; 8 bases match TRBD1. The CDR3 extends over 14 amino acids. Germline lookup yields CDR1 DFQATT and CDR2 SNEGSKA (reference sequence). J lost 6 bases, V lost 6 bases, and 13 bases had no gene match. CDR3 DNA: TGCAGTGCCGCGTCCGACAGGGGATCGGGCGAGCAGTACGTC. Translating it yields CSAASDRGSGEQYV.